These T cell receptor beta chains were read from a single sample in a study of T-cell reconstitution after alpha-beta-depleted transplantation in children. One entry per CDR3 protein, called by TCRdb with MiXCR from the PCR reads. The sample lists hundreds of thousands of distinct CDR3 sequences, about 16% occurring once. The sequences come from PBMCs, mostly from graft donor cells, collected 360 days after TCRalphabeta/CD19-depleted stem cell transplant. Receptor source: a male patient between 2 and 10 years old who had a stem cell transplant for acute lymphoblastic leukemia, so the T cells may come from the graft donor. Both conserved end residues are part of each CDR3. The order of the fields is D gene, clone size, J gene, V gene, CDR3 DNA, CDR3 protein. D genes are given only for firm matches. Only some rows state a clone size, as once, few, many or a class for expanded clones.

TRBD1 | few | TRBJ1-1 | TRBV4-2 | TGTGCCAGCACCCAAAGCACTGGACAGGGGGCCCTTTGGATCAACACTGAAGCTTTCTTT | CASTQSTGQGALWINTEAFF
NA | few | TRBJ1-5 | TRBV12-3/TRBV12-4 | TGTGCCAGCAGTCCCACGGGACCCGGGGACAATCAGCCCCAGCATTTT | CASSPTGPGDNQPQHF
TRBD2 | few | TRBJ2-7 | TRBV7-9 | TGTGCCAGCAGCCCAGGGACTAGCGGAACGACCTACGAGCAGTACTTC | CASSPGTSGTTYEQYF
NA | NA | TRBJ2-3 | TRBV4-2 | TGTGCCAGCAGCCAAGATATTGTCCTAGGACTGAACACAGATACGCAGTATTTT | CASSQDIVLGLNTDTQYF
NA | few | TRBJ1-1 | TRBV29-1 | TGCAGCGTTGTGAAGCAATGGAACACTGAAGCTTTCTTT | CSVVKQWNTEAFF
NA | few | TRBJ2-2 | TRBV5-6 | TGTGCCAGCAGCTTGTCGGGATTCGGCACCGGGGAGCTGTTTTTT | CASSLSGFGTGELFF
NA | NA | TRBJ2-3 | TRBV7-2 | TGTGCCAGCAGCTTAGGTCCACCCGACCTCACAGATACGCAGTATTTT | CASSLGPPDLTDTQYF
TRBD2 | NA | TRBJ2-4 | TRBV20-1 | TGCAGTGCCACCCACCCGGGGGGGAGAAGGGCCAAAAACATTCAGTACTTC | CSATHPGGRRAKNIQYF
TRBD1 | few | TRBJ2-3 | TRBV10-3 | TGTGCCATCCGACAGGGTGGAACAGATACGCAGTATTTT | CAIRQGGTDTQYF
NA | NA | TRBJ2-7 | TRBV2 | TGTGCCAGCACGAACAGGGCCCCCTACGAGCAGTACTTC | CASTNRAPYEQYF
NA | many | TRBJ2-3 | TRBV4-1 | TGCGCCAGCAGCCAATACCGTCTCGGCGATACGCAGTATTTT | CASSQYRLGDTQYF
TRBD2 | NA | TRBJ2-7 | TRBV4-2 | TGTGCCAGCAGCCCCTCAGGGGGCGTTCGCGCTAGCGGGAGACCGAACGAGCAGTACTTC | CASSPSGGVRASGRPNEQYF
NA | few | TRBJ2-1 | TRBV7-3 | TGTGCCAGCAGCTCGAGCAGGAACAATGAGCAGTTCTTC | CASSSSRNNEQFF
NA | NA | TRBJ2-7 | TRBV7-9 | TGTGCCAGCAGCCCCCTAGCAGCCGAGCAGTACTTC | CASSPLAAEQYF
TRBD1 | many | TRBJ2-4 | TRBV11-1 | TGTGCCAGCAGTCACAGGGGTAGAAACATTCAGTACTTC | CASSHRGRNIQYF
NA | many | TRBJ1-3 | TRBV12-3/TRBV12-4 | TGTGCCAGCAGTTTTTTAAATGGAAACACCATATATTTT | CASSFLNGNTIYF
NA | many | TRBJ1-3 | TRBV28 | TGTGCCAGCAGTTTCACCGCTTTCTCTGGAAACACCATATATTTT | CASSFTAFSGNTIYF
NA | many | TRBJ2-7 | TRBV29-1 | TGCAGCGTGACCCAGGACACCTACGAGCAGTACTTC | CSVTQDTYEQYF
TRBD2 | NA | TRBJ2-3 | TRBV9 | TGTGCCAGCAGCGTAGGCGGACTAGCGGGAGGGGTGCGCACAGATACGCAGTATTTT | CASSVGGLAGGVRTDTQYF
TRBD2 | many | TRBJ2-1 | TRBV7-9 | TGTGCCAGCAGCTTAGCTAGCGGGAGCTGGAATGAGCAGTTCTTC | CASSLASGSWNEQFF
NA | NA | TRBJ2-7 | TRBV7-9 | TGTGCCAGCAGCTTCGGCGGGATGCCGTCCTACGAGCAGTACTTC | CASSFGGMPSYEQYF
TRBD1 | once | TRBJ1-6 | TRBV10-3 | TGTGCCATCAGTGTACAGGGGGCCGGGAATTCACCCCTCCACTTT | CAISVQGAGNSPLHF
NA | many | TRBJ2-2 | TRBV5-1 | TGCGCCAGCAGCTTGCCCCACACCGGGGAGCTGTTTTTT | CASSLPHTGELFF
TRBD1 | NA | TRBJ2-1 | TRBV5-1 | TGCGCCAGCAGCGGGACAGGACGCCCGGCCTACAATGAGCAGTTCTTC | CASSGTGRPAYNEQFF
NA | few | TRBJ2-6 | TRBV10-3 | TGTGCCATCGGTTCAGAAGGCTCATTCTCTGGGGCCAACGTCCTGACTTTC | CAIGSEGSFSGANVLTF
TRBD1 | NA | TRBJ1-4 | TRBV11-2 | TGTGCCAGCAGCTCGCTACAGGGGATGAGAAGGGAAAAACTGTTTTTT | CASSSLQGMRREKLFF
NA | NA | TRBJ2-7 | TRBV20-1 | TGCAGTGCCCACGACTTACTAGCTGACTCCTACGAGCAGTACTTC | CSAHDLLADSYEQYF
NA | NA | TRBJ2-2 | TRBV7-2 | TGTGCCAGCAGCTTAAAGGCCGGTGGGACCGGGGAGCTGTTTTTT | CASSLKAGGTGELFF
TRBD1 | few | TRBJ1-6 | TRBV12-3/TRBV12-4 | TGTGCCAGCAGTTTAGGGGACAGCTCGTGGAGCTCCTATAATTCACCCCTCCACTTT | CASSLGDSSWSSYNSPLHF
NA | few | TRBJ2-7 | TRBV6-5 | TGTGCCAGCAGTTACACCCCTGGCAGGTCCTACGAGCAGTACTTT | CASSYTPGRSYEQYF
TRBD2 | NA | TRBJ2-7 | TRBV27 | TGTGCCAGCAGTGTAACCGGGGAGGGATCCTACGAGCAGTACTTC | CASSVTGEGSYEQYF
TRBD1 | many | TRBJ2-3 | TRBV24-1 | TGTGCCACCCACTCCCCATACAGGGGGCTCCCCACAGATACGCAGTATTTT | CATHSPYRGLPTDTQYF
TRBD2 | few | TRBJ2-7 | TRBV3-1 | TGTGCCAGCAGTCAAGATCCGAGACTAGCAAACTCCTACGAGCAGTACTTC | CASSQDPRLANSYEQYF
TRBD2 | many | TRBJ2-2 | TRBV7-2 | TGTGCCAGCAGCTTAAGCCCTAGCGGAAACACCGGGGAGCTGTTTTTT | CASSLSPSGNTGELFF
NA | NA | TRBJ2-7 | TRBV29-1 | TGCAGCGTTCAATCACCGACCTCATACGAGCAGTACTTC | CSVQSPTSYEQYF
NA | NA | TRBJ2-6 | TRBV4-2 | TGTGCCAGCAGCCAAGCATCTGGGCCTGGGGCCAACGTCCTGACTTTC | CASSQASGPGANVLTF
NA | NA | TRBJ1-3 | TRBV20-1 | TGCAGTGCTAGACTCCAGGGTAATAGAAACACCATATATTTT | CSARLQGNRNTIYF
NA | few | TRBJ2-5 | TRBV5-1 | TGCGCCAGCAGCTTGGAAAGGGCAAAGACCCAGTACTTC | CASSLERAKTQYF
NA | few | TRBJ2-1 | TRBV6-2/TRBV6-3 | TGTGCCAGCAGTGTCCGGGACTGGGGTTTACAGTTCTTC | CASSVRDWGLQFF
NA | NA | TRBJ2-2 | TRBV4-2 | TGTGCCAGCAGCTCGAGCCCCGGGACCCCCGGGGAGCTGTTTTTT | CASSSSPGTPGELFF
TRBD1 | NA | TRBJ2-5 | TRBV10-3 | TGTGCCATCAGTGTAGGGGGCGAGGAGACCCAGTACTTC | CAISVGGEETQYF
NA | few | TRBJ2-1 | TRBV14 | TGTGCCAGCAGCCAGAGCGGTCTATTCAATGAGCAGTTCTTC | CASSQSGLFNEQFF
NA | NA | TRBJ2-3 | TRBV15 | TGTGCCACCAGCAGAGCTGGGTGGCCAGATACGCAGTATTTT | CATSRAGWPDTQYF
TRBD2 | many | TRBJ2-2 | TRBV7-8 | TGTGCCAGCAGCTTAGTCCTAGCGGGAAGGGCCGGGGAGCTGTTTTTT | CASSLVLAGRAGELFF
TRBD1 | few | TRBJ1-2 | TRBV29-1 | TGCAGCGTTGAAGATATGATCGGACAGGGAGGCTATGGCTACACCTTC | CSVEDMIGQGGYGYTF
NA | few | TRBJ1-1 | TRBV7-2 | TGTGCCAGCAGCCCTACGGGACTCATGAACACTGAAGCTTTCTTT | CASSPTGLMNTEAFF
NA | few | TRBJ2-3 | TRBV12-3/TRBV12-4 | TGTGCCAGCAGTTCTCCGGGGGCTCCAACAGATACGCAGTATTTT | CASSSPGAPTDTQYF
TRBD2 | many | TRBJ2-2 | TRBV12-3/TRBV12-4 | TGTGCCAGCAGTTTCAGCGGGAGTATCTCCGGGGAGCTGTTTTTT | CASSFSGSISGELFF
TRBD2 | few | TRBJ2-1 | TRBV7-3 | TGTGCCAGCAGCCTAGCGGGAGCGAACTACAATGAGCAGTTCTTC | CASSLAGANYNEQFF
TRBD1 | few | TRBJ1-2 | TRBV5-1 | TGCGCCAGCAGCTTCGGGACAGGGCGGGGGTCCTATGGCTACACCTTC | CASSFGTGRGSYGYTF
NA | NA | TRBJ1-1 | TRBV30 | TGTGCCTGGAGTCCTTGGGGACGGAACACTGAAGCTTTCTTT | CAWSPWGRNTEAFF
NA | NA | TRBJ2-1 | TRBV14 | TGTGCCAGCAGCCAAGGGTCGGCTTTCTCCTACAATGAGCAGTTCTTC | CASSQGSAFSYNEQFF
NA | NA | TRBJ2-2 | TRBV6-2/TRBV6-3 | TGTGCCAGCAGGATCAGGGAGCTGTTTTTT | CASRIRELFF